The entry that follows covers one T cell receptor beta chain sequence. During active infection, Seattle patients enrolled and were then monitored through disease. This record belongs to a study of blood T cell repertoires in COVID-19. Looking at the study overall: The origin of the acute and convalescent COVID-19 samples was the United States, Italy and Spain. In each case, the material was cDNA or gDNA derived from T cells, B-cell-depleted T cells, or PBMCs.

Here immunoSEQ multiplex PCR was the method, and the copy in TCRdb shows in-frame clones only, minus some. The sample has approximately 120,000 clones, roughly four fifths seen once; the top ten hold 17%. The CDR3 is 13 residues long. The germline gives CDR1 SGHAT, CDR2 FQNNGV. The germline V and J ends were trimmed by 1 base and 6 bases, with 10 bases remaining between them. The sample was peripheral blood. The V gene is TRBV11-2, the J gene TRBJ2-7, with D unclear. The TCR was taken from a man aged 30 to 45 with COVID-19, enrolled during active disease. The CDR3 sequence is CASSLAGPSEQYF. CDR3 sequence (DNA): TGTGCCAGCAGCTTAGCGGGTCCCAGCGAGCAGTACTTC.